These T cell receptor beta chains were read from a single sample in a study of cytomegalovirus exposure and HLA in healthy donors. Sequenced by immunoSEQ multiplex PCR; TCRdb stores in-frame clones only, minus some. The sample contains some 350,000 clones, roughly 87% of which appear only once. Input material: PBMCs. The receptor set was obtained from a woman in her thirties in good health and CMV-seropositive. Both conserved end residues are part of each CDR3. Each record gives: J gene, D gene, CDR3 length, V gene, clone size, CDR3 protein, CDR3 DNA. A D gene is named only where the DNA matches it firmly. Clone size is not always given. Where it is, it says once, few, many or a class for expanded clones.

TRBJ2-3 - 17 TRBV30 once CAWSGDTDSGFLDTQYF TGTGCCTGGAGTGGGGACACGGACTCAGGATTTTTGGATACGCAGTATTTT
TRBJ2-3 - 15 TRBV7-9 - CASSSEGSFTDTQYF TGTGCCAGCAGCTCAGAGGGTTCCTTCACAGATACGCAGTATTTT
TRBJ1-2 - 14 TRBV4-3 - CASSQEWDTWGYTF TGCGCCAGCAGCCAAGAATGGGACACGTGGGGCTACACCTTC
TRBJ2-1 - 13 TRBV27 - CASSFRAYNEQFF TGTGCCAGCAGTTTTCGGGCCTACAATGAGCAGTTCTTC
TRBJ2-7 - 15 TRBV14 - CARRPPGPQGYEQYF TGTGCCCGAAGACCCCCGGGACCCCAGGGGTACGAGCAGTACTTC
TRBJ1-4 - 16 TRBV27 - CASSFSPRPVNEKLFF TGTGCCAGCAGTTTCTCCCCGCGCCCGGTCAATGAAAAACTGTTTTTT
TRBJ2-5 - 12 TRBV27 - CASSRSFGTQYF TGTGCCAGCAGTAGGTCGTTCGGGACCCAGTACTTC
TRBJ2-7 - 15 TRBV6-5 - CASSANPGTGHEQYF TGTGCCAGCAGCGCCAATCCCGGGACCGGGCACGAGCAGTACTTC
TRBJ1-6 TRBD1 14 TRBV6-6 - CASWDSSYNSPLHF TGTGCCAGCTGGGACAGCTCCTATAATTCACCCCTCCACTTT
TRBJ1-2 TRBD1 16 TRBV7-9 - CASSPFRQGSVYGYTF TGTGCCAGCAGCCCTTTCCGACAGGGGTCAGTCTATGGCTACACCTTC
TRBJ1-2 - 15 TRBV4-2 - CASSQDPTPNYGYTF TGTGCCAGCAGCCAGGACCCAACACCGAACTATGGCTACACCTTC
TRBJ1-1 - 9 TRBV28 once CASGRRAFF TGTGCCAGCGGTAGGAGAGCTTTCTTT
TRBJ1-5 - 16 TRBV7-8 few CASSSDGGLGNQPQHF TGTGCCAGCAGCTCTGATGGTGGGCTGGGCAATCAGCCCCAGCATTTT
TRBJ1-1 TRBD1 14 TRBV7-6 - CASSLGQGVPEAFF TGTGCCAGCAGCTTGGGCCAGGGGGTCCCTGAAGCTTTCTTT
TRBJ1-6 - 15 TRBV19 - CASGDSALNNSPLHF TGTGCCAGTGGCGACAGTGCCCTAAATAATTCACCCCTCCACTTT
TRBJ2-7 - 12 TRBV30 - CAWSVGGYEQYF TGTGCCTGGAGTGTAGGGGGCTACGAGCAGTACTTC
TRBJ1-1 - 13 TRBV6-1 - CASSERSLPEAFF TGTGCCAGCAGTGAACGTAGCCTGCCTGAAGCTTTCTTT
TRBJ1-2 TRBD1 13 TRBV6-6 - CASKFGQANGYTF TGTGCCAGCAAATTCGGACAGGCCAATGGCTACACCTTC
TRBJ2-7 TRBD1 15 TRBV6-5 - CASRDPGQGIYEQYF TGTGCCAGCAGAGATCCGGGACAGGGTATCTACGAGCAGTACTTC
TRBJ2-5 TRBD1 13 TRBV29-1 - CSVGDRLGETQYF TGCAGCGTGGGGGACAGATTAGGGGAGACCCAGTACTTC
TRBJ2-3 TRBD1 15 TRBV5-1 - CASSPPWTGADTQYF TGCGCCAGCAGCCCGCCGTGGACAGGCGCAGATACGCAGTATTTT
TRBJ2-5 - 10 TRBV29-1 - CSVSGETQYF TGCAGCGTTTCGGGAGAGACCCAGTACTTC
TRBJ2-7 TRBD2 15 TRBV5-6 once CASSLLREGPGEQYF TGTGCCAGCAGCTTGTTGCGGGAGGGCCCGGGAGAGCAGTACTTC
TRBJ2-1 TRBD2 15 TRBV2 - CASSGTSGGYNEQFF TGTGCCAGCAGTGGGACTAGCGGGGGCTACAATGAGCAGTTCTTC
TRBJ1-3 - 16 TRBV10-2 - CASSSEGRGSGNTIYF TGCGCCAGCAGTTCCGAGGGCAGGGGCTCTGGAAACACCATATATTTT
TRBJ2-7 - 17 TRBV5-1 - CASSLRGRDRSSYEQYF TGCGCCAGCAGCTTGCGGGGGCGTGACAGGAGCTCCTACGAGCAGTACTTC
TRBJ2-3 - 15 TRBV7-9 - CASSLLGGDTDTQYF TGTGCCAGCAGCTTATTAGGGGGGGACACAGATACGCAGTATTTT
TRBJ1-2 TRBD1 12 TRBV25-1 - CASSGGQLGYTF TGTGCCAGCAGTGGGGGACAGTTAGGCTACACCTTC
TRBJ2-3 TRBD2 16 TRBV7-3 - CASSPHTSGVTDTQYF TGTGCCAGCAGCCCCCATACTAGCGGGGTCACAGATACGCAGTATTTT
TRBJ2-7 - 12 TRBV29-1 - CSVVQEDYEQYF TGCAGCGTTGTCCAGGAAGACTACGAGCAGTACTTC
TRBJ2-1 TRBD2 14 TRBV30 - CAWSVLAGTNEQFF TGTGCCTGGAGTGTATTAGCGGGGACCAATGAGCAGTTCTTC
TRBJ2-7 - 15 TRBV11-2 once CASSLAQGFLYEQYF TGTGCCAGCAGCTTAGCACAGGGATTCCTCTACGAGCAGTACTTC
TRBJ2-7 - 15 TRBV27 - CASSPIVSSAYEQYF TGTGCCAGCAGTCCCATCGTGAGCTCAGCCTACGAGCAGTACTTC
TRBJ1-2 - 15 TRBV6-5 once CASSSGTLSNYGYTF TGTGCCAGCAGTTCCGGGACACTTTCTAACTATGGCTACACCTTC
TRBJ1-1 - 15 TRBV19 - CASSISGEMNTEAFF TGTGCCAGTAGTATTTCGGGAGAAATGAACACTGAAGCTTTCTTT
TRBJ2-7 TRBD1 14 TRBV19 - CASSPRTGIYEQYF TGTGCCAGTAGTCCTCGGACAGGCATCTACGAGCAGTACTTC
TRBJ1-1 - 17 TRBV4-2 - CASSHLTRGGGDTEAFF TGTGCCAGCAGCCACCTAACAAGAGGTGGGGGGGACACTGAAGCTTTCTTT
TRBJ2-1 - 15 TRBV28 - CASSPRPLIYNEQFF TGTGCCAGCAGTCCGCGACCCTTGATATACAATGAGCAGTTCTTC
TRBJ1-1 - 13 TRBV7-9 - CAASEGPSTEAFF TGTGCCGCGAGCGAGGGGCCGAGCACTGAAGCTTTCTTT
TRBJ2-5 TRBD2 17 TRBV7-8 few CASSLLPQGLEPQTQYF TGTGCCAGCAGCTTACTACCCCAGGGACTAGAGCCACAGACCCAGTACTTC
TRBJ2-2 - 16 TRBV5-6 - CASSLLRGANTGELFF TGTGCCAGCAGCTTGCTCCGGGGCGCGAACACCGGGGAGCTGTTTTTT
TRBJ1-1 - 11 TRBV2 - CASSDYTEAFF TGTGCCAGCAGTGATTACACAGAAGCTTTCTTT
TRBJ1-1 - 10 TRBV29-1 few CSGTDTEAFF TGCAGTGGGACCGACACTGAAGCTTTCTTT
TRBJ2-7 - 17 TRBV12-2 - CASRSRSQLAGDHEQYF TGTGCAAGTCGCTCCCGAAGCCAACTAGCGGGAGACCACGAGCAGTACTTC
TRBJ2-7 TRBD1 14 TRBV7-8 - CASSSRQGTYEQYF TGTGCCAGCAGCTCCCGACAGGGGACCTACGAGCAGTACTTC
TRBJ1-2 - 14 TRBV29-1 few CSVVFPPGTYGYTF TGCAGCGTTGTCTTCCCACCAGGCACCTATGGCTACACCTTC